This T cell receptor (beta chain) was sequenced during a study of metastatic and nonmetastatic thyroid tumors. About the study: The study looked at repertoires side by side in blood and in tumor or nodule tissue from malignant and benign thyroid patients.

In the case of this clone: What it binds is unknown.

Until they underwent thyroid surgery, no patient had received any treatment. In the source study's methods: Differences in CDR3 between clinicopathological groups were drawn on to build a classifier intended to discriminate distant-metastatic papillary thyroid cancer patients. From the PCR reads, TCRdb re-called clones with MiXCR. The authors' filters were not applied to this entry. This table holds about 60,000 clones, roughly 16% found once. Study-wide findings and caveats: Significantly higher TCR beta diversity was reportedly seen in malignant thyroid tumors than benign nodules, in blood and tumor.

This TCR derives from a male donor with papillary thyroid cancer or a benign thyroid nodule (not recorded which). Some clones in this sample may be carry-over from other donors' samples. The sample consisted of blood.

Here the CDR3 DNA reads TGCGCCAGCAGCTTGGGTCCGGGGACCTTGGGCTATGGCTACACCTTC. It yields the protein CASSLGPGTLGYGYTF. The chain employs TRBV5-1 and TRBJ1-2, with D perhaps matching TRBD1 (5 bases). The V gene lost 0 bases and the J gene lost 4 bases, with 16 bases spanning the gap. Germline V lookup: CDR1 SGHRS, CDR2 YFSETQ. The CDR3 is made up of 16 amino acids.